Following are 18 T cell receptor beta chains from one sample sequenced in a study of blood T cells in healthy people across ages. A second about 7 to 11 cycle PCR used barcoded and J-beta primers. TCRdb re-called the 5' RACE reads through MiXCR, storing one row per CDR3 protein. The repertoire consists of around 1,000,000 distinct CDR3 sequences, with approximately 26% occurring once and the leading ten covering 0.75%. A further study also used this sample, focusing on T cells of mothers and their children.

The sequencing input was blood. All receptors come from a girl under 10 years old in good health.

The rearrangement uses TRBV11-2 and TRBJ2-2; 12 nucleotides align to TRBD1. CDR1 is SGHAT and CDR2 is FQNNGV in the germline V gene. J lost 0 bases, V lost 5 bases, and 7 bases had no gene match. The CDR3 length is 18 residues. CDR3 loop: CASSLGTGGPANTGELFF. CDR3 nucleotides: TGTGCCAGCAGCCTCGGGACAGGGGGCCCCGCGAACACCGGGGAGCTGTTTTTT.

This clonotype came up a few times. The gene calls are TRBV7-9 and TRBJ2-7, with a tentative D call TRBD2 (7 bases). This CDR3 spans 11 amino acids. Trimming took off 7 bases at V and 6 bases at J, with 10 bases between the two ends. Germline V CDR1 and CDR2: SEHNR, FQNEAQ (reference sequence). CDR3 in amino acids: CASKGGIEQYF. CDR3 sequence (DNA): TGTGCCAGCAAGGGGGGGATCGAGCAGTACTTC.

The sample holds a few counts of this clonotype. The chain uses TRBV16 and TRBJ1-5; no definite D call. The CDR3 has 15 residues. Germline loops: CDR1 KGHSY, CDR2 FQNENV. Trimming removed 1 base from V and 10 bases from J, with 17 bases in between. CDR3 region: CASSQFNCPSNPQHF. In DNA form, the CDR3 reads TGTGCCAGCAGCCAATTTAACTGCCCATCGAATCCCCAGCATTTT.

As for this clonotype: At one end, the junction sequence differs from germline, possibly due to a read error. The chain carries TRBV4-1 and TRBJ2-5, with D perhaps TRBD2 (5 bases). Germline loops: CDR1 MGHRA, CDR2 YSYEKL. CDR3 length: 15 residues. CDR3: CASSQAVLGQGTQYF. For the CDR3, the DNA is TGCGCCAGCAGCCAAGCAGTACTAGGCCAAGGGACCCAGTACTTC.

In this sample, this clonotype turned up a few times. Here the CDR3 DNA reads TGTGCCAGCAGTCCCTCACCTGGGGACACTGAAGCTTTCTTT. Translated: CASSPSPGDTEAFF. The chain has TRBV6-5 and TRBJ1-1; no reliable D call. The CDR3 extends over 14 amino acids. V dropped 5 bases and J dropped 3 bases, with 13 bases sitting between them. The germline CDR1 and CDR2 sequences are MNHEY and SVGAGI.

The chain carries TRBV20-1 and TRBJ2-5; TRBD1 aligns across 7 bases. The J call is doubtful: the DNA matches TRBJ2-7 better. The length of the CDR3 is 18 residues. Germline values: CDR1 DFQATT, CDR2 SNEGSKA (reference sequence). The DNA for the CDR3 is TGCAGTGCTAGGGGGGTAGCCGCACGACAGGGCCAGCCTTACGAGCAGTACTTC. Translation gives CSARGVAARQGQPYEQYF.

In its sample, this clonotype was seen a few times. CDR3 nucleotide sequence: TGTGCCAGCATAGGCCCCTTGGAGACCCAGTACTTC. Translation: CASIGPLETQYF. The V and J genes are TRBV6-5 and TRBJ2-5, with unresolved D. V was pared by 7 bases and J by 5 bases, with 11 bases between. Germline CDR1 is MNHEY and CDR2 is SVGAGI. The CDR3 is made up of 12 amino acids.

This clonotype appeared a few times. The chain couples TRBV3-1 to TRBJ2-5; D gene ambiguous. Per the germline V gene, CDR1 is LGHDT and CDR2 is YNNKEL (reference sequence). This CDR3 is 15 amino acids long. Trimming shortened V by 0 bases and J by 2 bases, and 10 bases separated the two germline ends. CDR3 sequence reads: CASSQDIAGQETQYF. CDR3 nucleotides: TGTGCCAGCAGCCAAGATATTGCCGGTCAAGAGACCCAGTACTTC.

This chain links TRBV5-1 with TRBJ2-2; tentatively, D is TRBD1 or TRBD2 (5 bases each). The germline CDR1 and CDR2 sequences are SGHRS and YFSETQ. The CDR3 consists of 17 residues. V was pared by 1 base and J by 4 bases, with 17 bases between. The CDR3 DNA sequence: TGCGCCAGCAGCTTGCTGGTTGGGACCCAATTCACCGGGGAGCTGTTTTTT. Protein sequence: CASSLLVGTQFTGELFF. Full variable domain (rest looked up from reference TRBV5-1 and TRBJ2-2): KAGVTQTPRYLIKTRGQQVTLSCSPISGHRSVSWYQQTPGQGLQFLFEYFSETQRNKGNFPGRFSGRQFSNSRSEMNVSTLELGDSALYLCASSLLVGTQFTGELFFGEGSRLTVL.

The table lists this clonotype with a few counts. This sequence joins TRBV27 and TRBJ1-1; no definite D call. Germline V gene data show CDR1 as MNHEY and CDR2 as SMNVEV (reference sequence). With 3 bases removed from V and 2 bases from J, the gap between germline ends came to 7 bases. The CDR3 spans 13 residues. The CDR3 spells CASSLDANTEAFF. The CDR3 coding sequence is TGTGCCAGCAGTTTGGACGCAAACACTGAAGCTTTCTTT.

Only a few counts were recorded for this clonotype. The rearrangement uses TRBV12-3 or TRBV12-4 and TRBJ2-5; the D gene is possibly TRBD1 (6 bases). The J call is in doubt because the DNA end fits TRBJ2-1 better. The CDR3 covers 11 residues. Here the CDR3 reads CASSFSTGQFF. The CDR3 DNA sequence: TGTGCCAGCAGTTTCTCGACAGGACAGTTCTTC.

The V call is TRBV7-9, the J call TRBJ2-1; D is possibly TRBD1 or TRBD2 (5 bases each). Per the germline V gene, CDR1 is SEHNR and CDR2 is FQNEAQ (reference sequence). V was clipped by 1 base and J by 6 bases, with 13 bases between them. This CDR3 has 15 amino acids. CDR3 nucleotide sequence: TGTGCCAGCAGCTTAGGGGGACCACTTGGCAATGAGCAGTTCTTC. Its translation is CASSLGGPLGNEQFF.

This clonotype was seen a few times. The gene calls are TRBV7-9 and TRBJ1-5; maybe TRBD1 (6 bases). CDR1 SEHNR and CDR2 FQNEAQ come from the germline V gene (reference sequence). The CDR3 covers 14 residues. V lost 4 bases and J lost 4, with 11 bases in between. The chain's CDR3 is CASSYGQTNQPQHF. The CDR3 coding sequence is TGTGCCAGCAGCTATGGACAGACTAATCAGCCCCAGCATTTT.

This clonotype occurred once. The chain carries TRBV29-1 and TRBJ2-7; TRBD1 might be the D (6 bases). The germline V and J ends were trimmed by 6 bases and 2 bases, with 17 bases remaining between them. Germline V CDR1 and CDR2: SQVTM, ANQGSEA. The CDR3 runs 14 residues. The CDR3 DNA is TGCAGCGTAGGGCTAATGGGGGCCACCTACGAGCAGTACTTC. It translates to CSVGLMGATYEQYF.

This rearrangement joins TRBV5-5 to TRBJ2-6; D is unresolved. Trimming cost V 4 bases and J 0 bases, with 8 bases left between them. Germline assignment: CDR1 SGHKS and CDR2 YYEKEE (reference sequence). The CDR3 is made up of 15 amino acids. The CDR3 reads CASSPQSSGANVLTF. CDR3 coding DNA: TGTGCCAGCAGCCCCCAGAGCTCTGGGGCCAACGTCCTGACTTTC.

This chain connects TRBV5-1 to TRBJ2-5, with 7 bases lining up with TRBD1. CDR3 length: 16 amino acids. The V gene's germline CDR1 is SGHRS and CDR2 YFSETQ. J lost 5 bases, V lost 1 base, and 11 bases had no gene match. The DNA of the CDR3 is TGCGCCAGCAGCTTGTCCCGACAGGGCCTGGGGGAGACCCAGTACTTC. Translating gives CASSLSRQGLGETQYF.

J is TRBJ2-1 and V is TRBV29-1, with D perhaps TRBD2 (5 bases). The V end was cut by 6 bases, the J end by 3 bases, with 15 bases between. The CDR3 extends over 14 amino acids. Germline lookup yields CDR1 SQVTM and CDR2 ANQGSEA. The CDR3 reads CSVEGGRDYNEQFF. CDR3 bases: TGCAGCGTCGAGGGCGGGCGAGACTACAATGAGCAGTTCTTC.

The chain employs TRBV20-1 and TRBJ1-1; no clear D gene. The CDR3 is 12 amino acids. Looked up from germline, CDR1 is DFQATT and CDR2 is SNEGSKA (reference sequence). The ends were cut back, 7 bases at V and 3 bases at J, with 12 bases in the middle. CDR3 residues: CSEEHGDTEAFF. The CDR3 bases are TGCAGTGAAGAGCATGGGGACACTGAAGCTTTCTTT.